What follows describes a single T cell receptor (beta chain). Its cognate antigen is unknown. The data were taken from a study of EBV T-cell therapy then PD-1 blockade in nasopharyngeal carcinoma. This table comes from immunoSEQ multiplex PCR, and its TCRdb copy is limited to in-frame clones, with some not included. The sample carries roughly 20,000 clones, roughly four fifths recorded once. The sample's time point: 266 days after commencement of treatment, after nivolumab therapy. Treatment described: AdE1-LMPpoly-expanded autologous EBV-specific T-cell therapy followed by anti-PD-1 nivolumab. In germline, CDR1 is SGHDT, CDR2 YYEEEE. V was pared by 4 bases and J by 7 bases, with 17 bases between. The CDR3 spans 15 residues.

The chain has TRBV5-6 and TRBJ2-2, with a weak D call TRBD1 (7 bases). This receptor was identified in a man in his forties with nasopharyngeal carcinoma. This material consisted of CD8+ T cells from blood, taken at roughly day 280 from a patient whose treatment included autologous EBV-specific T cells and nivolumab. The CDR3 bases are TGTGCCAGCAGCCTCAGGGGGGTACATGGCGGGGAGCTGTTTTTT. Encoded protein: CASSLRGVHGGELFF. The variable domain in full, completed from reference TRBV5-6 and TRBJ2-2, reads DAGVTQSPTHLIKTRGQQVTLRCSPKSGHDTVSWYQQALGQGPQFIFQYYEEEERQRGNFPDRFSGHQFPNYSSELNVNALLLGDSALYLCASSLRGVHGGELFFGEGSRLTVL.